The 17 T cell receptor beta chains in this list originate from one sample, sequenced in a study of human T cells and chemical hapten exposure. TCRdb recomputed calls from the RACE reads with MiXCR, one row per CDR3 protein. There are about 190,000 distinct CDR3 sequences in the sample; around 25% occur only once, and approximately 2.3% lies in the top ten. Regarding time point: patch test 3, about 24 weeks after DPC sensitization. The treatment denotes: therapeutic diphenylcyclopropenone sensitization with weekly scalp DPC. Sequencing used whole blood, obtained in connection with sensitization to the hapten diphenylcyclopropenone (DPC). The origin of the receptors is a woman aged 40 to 50 with alopecia areata. Some clones in this sample may be carry-over from other donors' samples.

The rearrangement uses TRBV7-9 and TRBJ2-2, with TRBD1 identical over 10 bases. CDR1 SEHNR and CDR2 FQNEAQ come from the germline V gene (reference sequence). This CDR3 region has 16 residues. V shed 4 bases and J 5 bases; nucleotides not matched to a gene: 7. Written as DNA, the CDR3 is TGTGCCAGCAGCTATGCCGGGACAGGGGTGACCGGGGAGCTGTTTTTT. Its protein is CASSYAGTGVTGELFF.

This clonotype came up a few times. The chain carries TRBV27 and TRBJ1-5; D is unclear. The CDR3 has 13 residues. Trimming left V 5 bases short and J 5 bases short, with 10 bases between. Germline V gene data show CDR1 as MNHEY and CDR2 as SMNVEV (reference sequence). The CDR3 sequence is CASSPIFDQPQHF. CDR3 nucleotide sequence: TGTGCCAGCAGTCCTATCTTCGATCAGCCCCAGCATTTT.

The rearrangement uses TRBV7-2 and TRBJ1-1; D unclear. Trimming removed 5 bases from V and 4 bases from J, with 11 bases in between. Germline-derived CDR1 and CDR2 are SGHTA and FQGNSA. This CDR3 region has 13 residues. This CDR3 reads CASSPIEGTEAFF. The DNA of the CDR3 is TGTGCCAGCAGCCCCATCGAGGGCACTGAAGCTTTCTTT.

This clonotype appeared a few times. The chain uses TRBV29-1 and TRBJ1-6; tentatively, D is TRBD1 (5 bases). Trimming took off 6 bases at V and 7 bases at J, with 10 bases between the two ends. The CDR3 covers 12 residues. From germline, CDR1 is SQVTM and CDR2 ANQGSEA. Written as DNA, the CDR3 is TGCAGCGTGGGGGAGTTCAATTCACCCCTCCACTTT. Protein sequence: CSVGEFNSPLHF.

This clonotype was counted only a few times. This chain connects TRBV10-3 to TRBJ2-7; D ambiguous. This CDR3 is built from 13 residues. Per germline, CDR1 ENHRY and CDR2 SYGVKD. The V and J ends lost 6 bases and 1 base respectively, with 10 bases between them. CDR3: CAIRVDGSYEQYF. The CDR3 DNA is TGTGCCATCAGGGTGGACGGTTCCTACGAGCAGTACTTC.

The chain employs TRBV9 and TRBJ1-3, with TRBD1 identical over 8 bases. This CDR3 comprises 17 residues. Germline assignment: CDR1 SGDLS and CDR2 YYNGEE. J was trimmed by 0 bases and V by 4 bases; bases with no gene match: 9. The CDR3 protein is CASSRGQGISSGNTIYF. CDR3 bases: TGTGCCAGCAGCCGAGGACAGGGTATATCCTCTGGAAACACCATATATTTT.

Comment on this clonotype: This clone may be a read error of a much larger clone one base away. The CDR3 nucleotides read TGTGCCAGCAGGGCCGGGACAGCGCCCTCCTACGAGCAGCACTTC. Its protein product is CASRAGTAPSYEQHF. The chain employs TRBV6-2 or TRBV6-3 and TRBJ2-7; 7 bases fit TRBD1. Per germline, CDR1 MNHEY and CDR2 SVGEGT. This CDR3 has 15 residues.

The chain combines TRBV3-1 with TRBJ2-1; 9 bases are a match to TRBD2. Per germline, CDR1 LGHDT and CDR2 YNNKEL (reference sequence). The CDR3 loop spans 20 amino acids. J lost 6 bases, V lost 4 bases, and 22 bases had no gene match. As DNA, the CDR3 is TGTGCCAGCAGCCCCTCCCCCGGGGCATCAGGCGGGAGGGCCCCCAATGAGCAGTTCTTC. It specifies CASSPSPGASGGRAPNEQFF.

The rearrangement links TRBV7-2 to TRBJ2-2; weak D call: TRBD1 (5 bases). Germline V gene lookup returns CDR1 SGHTA and CDR2 FQGNSA. V was trimmed by 6 bases and J by 6 bases, leaving 14 bases between them. The CDR3 contains 14 residues. The CDR3 DNA sequence: TGTGCCAGCAGGCGGACATCGGTGGCCGGGGAGCTGTTTTTT. It is translated as CASRRTSVAGELFF.

V and J are TRBV12-3 or TRBV12-4 and TRBJ2-1; D might be TRBD1 (5 bases). V gave up 6 bases and J gave up 0 bases, with 15 bases separating them. The CDR3 has 16 residues. The CDR3 is CASSPPRGHSYNEQFF. The CDR3 region has the DNA TGTGCCAGCAGCCCCCCCCGCGGACACTCCTACAATGAGCAGTTCTTC.

This clonotype was seen a few times. The genes are TRBV18 and TRBJ2-7; TRBD1 matches 7 bases. CDR1 is KGHSH, CDR2 LQKENI, per germline. Losses at the gene ends were 2 bases for V and 7 bases for J; bases not matched to a gene: 8. There are 14 residues in the CDR3. Here the CDR3 reads CASSPMGTGVEQYF. DNA for the CDR3: TGTGCCAGCTCACCAATGGGAACAGGGGTAGAGCAGTACTTC.

This clonotype was observed a few times. This chain links TRBV6-2 or TRBV6-3 with TRBJ1-2; no clear D. From germline, CDR1 is MNHEY and CDR2 SVGEGT. This CDR3 contains 15 residues. The ends were cut back, 0 bases at V and 4 bases at J, with 12 bases in the middle. For the CDR3, the DNA is TGTGCCAGCAGTTACTCCCTCGCCGGCGCCTATGGCTACACCTTC. Translating gives CASSYSLAGAYGYTF.

This chain links TRBV27 with TRBJ1-5; D may be TRBD1 (5 bases). Per the germline V gene, CDR1 is MNHEY and CDR2 is SMNVEV (reference sequence). Trimming cost V 7 bases and J 2 bases, with 15 bases left between them. The CDR3 is 15 amino acids. CDR3 amino acids: CASTISGGGNQPQHF. In nucleotides, the CDR3 is TGTGCCAGCACTATTTCTGGGGGAGGCAATCAGCCCCAGCATTTT.

This clonotype was seen only a few times. The chain links TRBV3-1 to TRBJ2-4, with 9 bases identical to TRBD2. The ends lost 3 bases at V and 6 bases at J; junction bases unmatched: 3. The CDR3 has 14 amino acids. In germline, CDR1 is LGHDT, CDR2 YNNKEL (reference sequence). CDR3 bases: TGTGCCAGCAGCCACCGGACTAGCGTAAACATTCAGTACTTC. Its translation: CASSHRTSVNIQYF.

The chain's CDR3 is CASSVGNSGNTIYF. In nucleotides, the CDR3 is TGTGCCAGCAGCGTAGGTAACTCTGGAAACACCATATATTTT. The chain recombines TRBV9 with TRBJ1-3; D gene ambiguous. The CDR3 runs 14 residues. Looked up from germline, CDR1 is SGDLS and CDR2 is YYNGEE. Trimming left V 0 bases short and J 0 bases short, with 4 bases between. Full variable domain (rest looked up from reference TRBV9 and TRBJ1-3): DSGVTQTPKHLITATGQRVTLRCSPRSGDLSVYWYQQSLDQGLQFLIQYYNGEERAKGNILERFSAQQFPDLHSELNLSSLELGDSALYFCASSVGNSGNTIYFGEGSWLTVV.

The V and J genes are TRBV6-2 or TRBV6-3 and TRBJ2-3; D uncertain. The CDR3 covers 13 residues. V was clipped by 3 bases and J by 9 bases, with 13 bases between them. Germline loops: CDR1 MNHEY, CDR2 SVGEGT. CDR3 region: CASSYFPGATQYF. The CDR3 DNA follows: TGTGCCAGCAGTTATTTCCCGGGCGCAACGCAGTATTTT.

This clonotype was counted between two and nine times. The gene calls are TRBV20-1 and TRBJ1-1; no firm D call. The CDR3 spans 11 residues. The germline gives CDR1 DFQATT, CDR2 SNEGSKA (reference sequence). V was clipped by 2 bases and J by 1 base, with 2 bases between them. CDR3 loop: CSARKNTEAFF. In DNA, the CDR3 is TGCAGTGCTAGAAAGAACACTGAAGCTTTCTTT.